The rows below give T cell receptor beta chains drawn from one sample of a study of vaccination and CD4 T cells after COVID-19. Antigens for these TCRs are unknown. TCRdb independently ran MiXCR on the PCR reads; one entry per CDR3 protein. The repertoire consists of fewer than 18,000 distinct CDR3 sequences, with approximately 57% occurring once and the leading ten covering under 13%. The sample was CD4+ T cells from blood, cultured in vitro. The receptors originated from a human donor who had recovered from COVID-19. CDR3s include the opening cysteine and the closing phenylalanine or tryptophan. The D gene is left open where the match is weak. Clone size is given for some rows only: seen once, a few or many times, or a class if the clone is expanded.

TRBV6-1	NA	NA	TRBJ2-7	TGTGCCAGCAGTGAACAGGGGACCCCCTACGAGCAGTACTTC	CASSEQGTPYEQYF
TRBV29-1	NA	NA	TRBJ1-2	TGCAGCGTTGAAGTGGACCCCTATGGCTACACCTTC	CSVEVDPYGYTF
TRBV7-9	NA	NA	TRBJ1-1	TGTGCCAGCAGCTCGGACGGAAGAAGGACTGAAGCTTTCTTT	CASSSDGRRTEAFF
TRBV20-1	NA	NA	TRBJ1-1	TGCAGTGCTAGGGGACCAGGCTACACTGAAGCTTTCTTT	CSARGPGYTEAFF
TRBV20-1	few	NA	TRBJ2-4	TGCAGTGCTAGAGGCCCCCAGGACAAAAACATTCAGTACTTC	CSARGPQDKNIQYF
TRBV6-1	few	NA	TRBJ1-5	TGTGCCAGCAGGGCGGATAGCAATCAGCCCCAGCATTTT	CASRADSNQPQHF
TRBV20-1	NA	TRBD1	TRBJ2-7	TGCAGTGCTAGAGCGCGGACAGGGTGGAACGAGCAGTACTTC	CSARARTGWNEQYF
TRBV12-2	NA	NA	TRBJ2-2	TGTGCAAGTCGCTCCAAGCCGGGACTATCCACCGGGGAGCTGTTTTTT	CASRSKPGLSTGELFF
TRBV7-2	NA	TRBD1	TRBJ2-7	TGTGCCAGCAGCTTGGACAGGAACTCCTACGAGCAGTACTTC	CASSLDRNSYEQYF
TRBV11-2	NA	TRBD2	TRBJ2-1	TGTGCCAGCAGCCTCGGCTCGGGGGGATACAATGAGCAGTTCTTC	CASSLGSGGYNEQFF
TRBV7-3	NA	NA	TRBJ1-2	TGTGCCAGCAGCTTAAGTCCCCCAGGAGACCTCTATGGCTACACCTTC	CASSLSPPGDLYGYTF
TRBV6-1	once	NA	TRBJ1-1	TGTGCCAGCACCATACGGGGTTGGGACACTGAAGCTTTCTTT	CASTIRGWDTEAFF
TRBV20-1	few	TRBD2	TRBJ2-1	TGCAGTGCTAGAGATCCGGGGGGGGGCTACAATGAGCAGTTCTTC	CSARDPGGGYNEQFF
TRBV6-2/TRBV6-3	NA	NA	TRBJ2-7	TGTGCCAGCAGTTTCGACAGCAGCTCCTACGAGCAGTACTTC	CASSFDSSSYEQYF
TRBV29-1	few	NA	TRBJ1-2	TGCAGCGTGCCAAGGCAGGGAAGTCAGTACTATGGCTACACCTTC	CSVPRQGSQYYGYTF
TRBV27	NA	TRBD1	TRBJ2-5	TGTGCCAGCAGTGTAGACAGGGTCCGGGAGACCCAGTACTTC	CASSVDRVRETQYF
TRBV7-9	few	NA	TRBJ2-5	TGTGCCAGCAGCGTTATGAGGGGGAGGGCCGGGGAGACCCAGTACTTC	CASSVMRGRAGETQYF
TRBV20-1	NA	TRBD1	TRBJ2-3	TGCAGTGCTTGGACAGGGCGCACAGATACGCAGTATTTT	CSAWTGRTDTQYF
TRBV7-8	NA	TRBD2	TRBJ2-7	TGTGCCAGCAGCTTAGCGGCGGGAGACTACGAGCAGTACTTC	CASSLAAGDYEQYF
TRBV6-5	few	TRBD1	TRBJ1-2	TGTGCCAGCAGTTACTCAGCCCTGACAGGGGGACATGGCTACACCTTC	CASSYSALTGGHGYTF
TRBV19	NA	NA	TRBJ1-5	TGTGCCAGTAGGAGGGGAGATAGCAATCAGCCCCAGCATTTT	CASRRGDSNQPQHF
TRBV12-3/TRBV12-4	few	NA	TRBJ2-7	TGTGCCAGCAGTCGACAATACGAGCAGTACTTC	CASSRQYEQYF
TRBV19	NA	NA	TRBJ1-1	TGTGCCAGTTCGGAGGGATACGGAGGAACTGAAGCTTTCTTT	CASSEGYGGTEAFF
TRBV10-3	NA	NA	TRBJ2-7	TGTGCCATCAGGACAGAATACTCGTACGAGCAGTACTTC	CAIRTEYSYEQYF
TRBV27	NA	NA	TRBJ2-7	TGTGCCAGCAGACTTATGGGGGCTTCCTACGAGCAGTACTTC	CASRLMGASYEQYF
TRBV5-1	NA	NA	TRBJ2-7	TGCGCCAGCAGCTTGTCAGGCAACTACGAGCAGTACTTC	CASSLSGNYEQYF
TRBV7-2	NA	TRBD1	TRBJ2-7	TGTGCCAGCAGCCCCGGGACAGGGGTCTCCTACGAGCAGTACTTC	CASSPGTGVSYEQYF
TRBV20-1	NA	NA	TRBJ2-2	TGCAGTGCTTCAAAATCGGTCAAGAACACCGGGGAGCTGTTTTTT	CSASKSVKNTGELFF
TRBV19	NA	TRBD2	TRBJ2-5	TGTGCCAGTAGTATCGGTAGCGGGGGCTCGGTAATACAAGAGACCCAGTACTTC	CASSIGSGGSVIQETQYF
TRBV7-2	NA	NA	TRBJ2-1	TGTGCCAGCAGCTTAGAAGGTGTAGGGACCGTCTACAATGAGCAGTTCTTC	CASSLEGVGTVYNEQFF
TRBV20-1	few	TRBD2	TRBJ2-7	TGCAGTGCTAGAGCGGGTAGCGGGAGCTCCTACGAGCAGTACTTC	CSARAGSGSSYEQYF
TRBV11-3	NA	TRBD2	TRBJ2-2	TGTGCCAGCAGCCTGGGGGTTAGCGGGACCGGGGAGCTGTTTTTT	CASSLGVSGTGELFF
TRBV11-1	few	TRBD1	TRBJ2-7	TGTGCCAGCAGCTCCGGGACAGGCCACTACGAGCAGTACTTC	CASSSGTGHYEQYF
TRBV28	NA	TRBD1	TRBJ1-4	TGTGCCAGCAGGCAAAACAGGGGGCTGACTAATGAAAAACTGTTTTTT	CASRQNRGLTNEKLFF
TRBV4-2	NA	NA	TRBJ1-5	TGTGCCAGCAGCTCAACAAGGAGGGATCAGCCCCAGCATTTT	CASSSTRRDQPQHF
TRBV2	NA	TRBD1	TRBJ2-7	TGTGCCAGCAGTGGGGACAGGCCCTACGAGCAGTACTTC	CASSGDRPYEQYF
TRBV20-1	NA	NA	TRBJ1-5	TGCAGTGCCGGACACTATAGCAATCAGCCCCAGCATTTT	CSAGHYSNQPQHF
TRBV20-1	NA	NA	TRBJ2-3	TGCAGTGCTAGAGAGACAGATACGCAGTATTTT	CSARETDTQYF
TRBV7-2	once	TRBD2	TRBJ2-4	TGTGCCAGCAGCTTACAAGGGGTGACTAGCGGGCTCGGGGACTTC	CASSLQGVTSGLGDF
TRBV7-8	few	NA	TRBJ1-1	TGTGCCAGCAGCTCGGGACTAGGACGGGCTTTCTTT	CASSSGLGRAFF
TRBV20-1	NA	TRBD1	TRBJ2-7	TGCAGCGCCCCGGGACAGAGCTCCTACGAGCAGTACTTC	CSAPGQSSYEQYF